This TCR beta chain was obtained from a study of shared clonotypes between healthy human individuals. Data came from immunoSEQ multiplex PCR; TCRdb stores just in-frame clones and leaves some out. The repertoire holds 2 million or so clones, with roughly 95% as singletons. V shed 3 bases and J 3 bases; nucleotides not matched to a gene: 4. The CDR3 covers 15 residues. From germline, CDR1 is KGHSH and CDR2 LQKENI. CD45RO-negative, CCR7-positively selected cells formed the naive CD8 fraction, excluding terminally differentiated effector memory CD45RA+ cells. The chain is built from TRBV18 and TRBJ2-7; 11 positions match TRBD1. The clonotype comes from a man between 18 and 35 years old in good health. The sample comprised naive CD8+ T cells sorted from blood. Written as DNA, the CDR3 is TGTGCCAGCTCACCCGGCGGGACAGGGGGCTACGAGCAGTACTTC. Protein: CASSPGGTGGYEQYF. Based on the CDR3 plus reference TRBV18 and TRBJ2-7, the full variable domain is NAGVMQNPRHLVRRRGQEARLRCSPMKGHSHVYWYRQLPEEGLKFMVYLQKENIIDESGMPKERFSAEFPKEGPSILRIQQVVRGDSAAYFCASSPGGTGGYEQYFGPGTRLTVT.